This T cell receptor (beta chain) is drawn from a study of OX40 agonist ivuxolimab in advanced cancers. The germline V and J ends were trimmed by 0 bases and 4 bases, with 5 bases remaining between them. The CDR3 has 14 amino acids. Germline CDR1 is SGHDT and CDR2 is YYEEEE. The assay was immunoSEQ multiplex PCR, and TCRdb's table has in-frame clones only and misses some. The sample includes about 73,000 clones, about 90% of them seen just once. The V call is TRBV5-6, the J call TRBJ2-6, with D unclear. This receptor was obtained from an adult with an advanced solid tumor such as melanoma, head and neck, liver or kidney cancer. The source was CD4+ or CD8+ T cells sorted from blood, collected in a trial of the OX40 agonist ivuxolimab. The CDR3 spells CASSLGLGANVLTF. The CDR3 nucleotides read TGTGCCAGCAGCTTGGGTCTGGGGGCCAACGTCCTGACTTTC.